These T cell receptor beta chains were read from a single sample in a study of blood T cells in healthy people across ages. TCRdb recomputed calls from the 5' RACE reads with MiXCR, one row per CDR3 protein. The sample lists around 970,000 distinct CDR3 sequences, roughly 51% occurring once. Sequencing input: blood. The origin of the receptors is a woman in her sixties or seventies in good health. Each CDR3 is given with its conserved first and last residue. Fields, in order: clone size, J gene, D gene, V gene, CDR3 DNA, CDR3 protein. D genes are given only for firm matches. Clone size is given for some rows only: seen once, a few or many times, or a class if the clone is expanded.

clone size: -; J gene: TRBJ1-5; D gene: -; V gene: TRBV7-9; CDR3 DNA: TGTGCCAGCAGCCCAAATCTTAAGGGGTTTGAGCAGCCCCAGCATTTT; CDR3 protein: CASSPNLKGFEQPQHF
clone size: -; J gene: TRBJ2-7; D gene: -; V gene: TRBV28; CDR3 DNA: TGTGCCAGCAGTCCATGGGACACCCCCTACGAGCAGTACTTC; CDR3 protein: CASSPWDTPYEQYF
clone size: -; J gene: TRBJ1-4; D gene: -; V gene: TRBV7-3; CDR3 DNA: TGTGCCAGCAGCTTACGCCAGGCCGGGGAAGAAAAACTGTTTTTT; CDR3 protein: CASSLRQAGEEKLFF
clone size: once; J gene: TRBJ2-2; D gene: -; V gene: TRBV6-2/TRBV6-3; CDR3 DNA: TGTGCCAGCAGCCCCGTTTTTTCCACCGGGGAGCTGTTTTTT; CDR3 protein: CASSPVFSTGELFF
clone size: -; J gene: TRBJ2-3; D gene: TRBD1; V gene: TRBV5-1; CDR3 DNA: TGCGCCAGCAGCTTGGACGACAGGGGAGGAGGTACAGATACGCAGTATTTT; CDR3 protein: CASSLDDRGGGTDTQYF
clone size: -; J gene: TRBJ1-2; D gene: TRBD1; V gene: TRBV20-1; CDR3 DNA: TGCAGTGCTCGAGATGTAACAGGGGCCCTTTATGGCTACACCTTC; CDR3 protein: CSARDVTGALYGYTF
clone size: few; J gene: TRBJ2-3; D gene: TRBD2; V gene: TRBV7-3; CDR3 DNA: TGTGCCAGCAGCCCGGCCGGGACTAGCAGCGCAGATACGCAGTATTTT; CDR3 protein: CASSPAGTSSADTQYF
clone size: -; J gene: TRBJ2-5; D gene: -; V gene: TRBV20-1; CDR3 DNA: TGCAGTGCTAGGAGGACAAGCAAAGAGACCCAGTACTTC; CDR3 protein: CSARRTSKETQYF
clone size: -; J gene: TRBJ2-1; D gene: -; V gene: TRBV7-9; CDR3 DNA: TGTGCCAGCAGCTTAGGCCTAGAGTTAGAGGGCAATGAGCAGTTCTTC; CDR3 protein: CASSLGLELEGNEQFF
clone size: -; J gene: TRBJ1-5; D gene: -; V gene: TRBV20-1; CDR3 DNA: TGCAGTGCTAGCGATAGGGGCAATCAGCCCCAGCATTTT; CDR3 protein: CSASDRGNQPQHF
clone size: few; J gene: TRBJ2-7; D gene: -; V gene: TRBV29-1; CDR3 DNA: TGCAGCGTTGATGGCGGCGGATCCTACGAGCAGTACTTC; CDR3 protein: CSVDGGGSYEQYF
clone size: many; J gene: TRBJ2-3; D gene: TRBD1; V gene: TRBV29-1; CDR3 DNA: TGCAGCGCCCAGACAGGGTTCACAGATACGCAGTATTTT; CDR3 protein: CSAQTGFTDTQYF
clone size: few; J gene: TRBJ2-7; D gene: -; V gene: TRBV29-1; CDR3 DNA: TGCAGCGGACGCGCCTCTTACGAGCAGTACTTC; CDR3 protein: CSGRASYEQYF
clone size: -; J gene: TRBJ2-1; D gene: TRBD2; V gene: TRBV9; CDR3 DNA: TGTGCCAGCAGCGTACTAGCGGGAGTCGGCTCCTACAATGAGCAGTTCTTC; CDR3 protein: CASSVLAGVGSYNEQFF
clone size: -; J gene: TRBJ1-5; D gene: -; V gene: TRBV28; CDR3 DNA: TGTGCCAGCAGCCCAGTTGCAGGCGGAAAGGTGGTGGTTAGCAATCAGCCCCAGCATTTT; CDR3 protein: CASSPVAGGKVVVSNQPQHF
clone size: -; J gene: TRBJ2-3; D gene: -; V gene: TRBV29-1; CDR3 DNA: TGCAGCGTTGAATTTAGCACAGATACGCAGTATTTT; CDR3 protein: CSVEFSTDTQYF
clone size: -; J gene: TRBJ2-7; D gene: TRBD2; V gene: TRBV20-1; CDR3 DNA: TGCAGTGCTAGCCCCCTTCTAGCGGGAGACCTCCTCTCCTACGAGCAGTACTTC; CDR3 protein: CSASPLLAGDLLSYEQYF
clone size: -; J gene: TRBJ2-3; D gene: -; V gene: TRBV7-3; CDR3 DNA: TGTGCCAGCAGCTTAACTCCTTCTGGGGGAGATACGCAGTATTTT; CDR3 protein: CASSLTPSGGDTQYF
clone size: -; J gene: TRBJ2-1; D gene: TRBD2; V gene: TRBV27; CDR3 DNA: TGTGCCAGCACCCGTCTCCAGCGGGGAGCACATGAGCAGTTCTTC; CDR3 protein: CASTRLQRGAHEQFF
clone size: -; J gene: TRBJ2-7; D gene: TRBD1; V gene: TRBV18; CDR3 DNA: TGTGCCAGCTCACCACCGCCCCGGACAGGGGTTTACGAGCAGTACTTC; CDR3 protein: CASSPPPRTGVYEQYF
clone size: many; J gene: TRBJ2-3; D gene: -; V gene: TRBV7-2; CDR3 DNA: TGTGCCAGCAGCTTCCCAACAGATACGCAGTATTTT; CDR3 protein: CASSFPTDTQYF
clone size: few; J gene: TRBJ2-3; D gene: -; V gene: TRBV6-2/TRBV6-3; CDR3 DNA: TGTGCCAGCAGTTCCCAACAGGGCCATACGCAGTATTTT; CDR3 protein: CASSSQQGHTQYF
clone size: -; J gene: TRBJ1-3; D gene: TRBD1; V gene: TRBV7-9; CDR3 DNA: TGTGCCAGCAGCGATGGACAGGGCGCTGGAAACACCATATATTTT; CDR3 protein: CASSDGQGAGNTIYF
clone size: -; J gene: TRBJ2-7; D gene: TRBD2; V gene: TRBV12-3/TRBV12-4; CDR3 DNA: TGTGCCAGCAGTACTCGACTAGCGGGAGAAGGGCAGTACTTC; CDR3 protein: CASSTRLAGEGQYF
clone size: -; J gene: TRBJ1-1; D gene: TRBD1; V gene: TRBV14; CDR3 DNA: TGTGCCAGCAGCCAAGAGGGACAGGTCGCGACTGAAGCTTTCTTT; CDR3 protein: CASSQEGQVATEAFF
clone size: few; J gene: TRBJ2-1; D gene: TRBD2; V gene: TRBV10-3; CDR3 DNA: TGTGCCATCGCGGGAGGGCCTGACAATGAGCAGTTCTTC; CDR3 protein: CAIAGGPDNEQFF
clone size: -; J gene: TRBJ1-2; D gene: -; V gene: TRBV20-1; CDR3 DNA: TGCAGTGTCCCCTCCCCATTTATGGGAAGCTCTAACTATGGCTACACCTTC; CDR3 protein: CSVPSPFMGSSNYGYTF
clone size: -; J gene: TRBJ2-4; D gene: TRBD2; V gene: TRBV20-1; CDR3 DNA: TGCAGTGCCCCTCTAGCGGGAGGACACGAGCGGTACTTC; CDR3 protein: CSAPLAGGHERYF
clone size: few; J gene: TRBJ2-6; D gene: TRBD1; V gene: TRBV6-1; CDR3 DNA: TGTGCCACCCGGACAGGGAGCTCTGGGGCCAACGTCCTGACTTTC; CDR3 protein: CATRTGSSGANVLTF
clone size: -; J gene: TRBJ2-7; D gene: -; V gene: TRBV12-3/TRBV12-4; CDR3 DNA: TGTGCCAGCACCGGGCGGCGGGGGCTCTACGAGCAGTACTTC; CDR3 protein: CASTGRRGLYEQYF
clone size: -; J gene: TRBJ2-3; D gene: -; V gene: TRBV3-1; CDR3 DNA: TGTGCCAGCAGCCAGCCTCTAGCGAGTAGCACAGATACGCAGTATTTT; CDR3 protein: CASSQPLASSTDTQYF
clone size: -; J gene: TRBJ2-3; D gene: -; V gene: TRBV7-2; CDR3 DNA: TGTGCCAGCAGCCAACCCAGTACAGATACGCAGTATTTT; CDR3 protein: CASSQPSTDTQYF
clone size: -; J gene: TRBJ2-4; D gene: -; V gene: TRBV28; CDR3 DNA: TGTGCCAGCAGCTACACGGTGGTCAAGGACAAACTAGCCAAAAACATTCAGTACTTC; CDR3 protein: CASSYTVVKDKLAKNIQYF
clone size: -; J gene: TRBJ2-2; D gene: TRBD1; V gene: TRBV4-3; CDR3 DNA: TGCGCCAGCAGCCTCGGGACAGATGGGACCGGGGAGCTGTTTTTT; CDR3 protein: CASSLGTDGTGELFF
clone size: -; J gene: TRBJ2-1; D gene: -; V gene: TRBV29-1; CDR3 DNA: TGCAGCGTTTCCGAACCCCCTCGGTACAATGAGCAGTTCTTC; CDR3 protein: CSVSEPPRYNEQFF
clone size: many; J gene: TRBJ2-7; D gene: -; V gene: TRBV9; CDR3 DNA: TGTGCCAGCAGCGCGCGCTTCGAGACCTACGAGCAGTACTTC; CDR3 protein: CASSARFETYEQYF
clone size: -; J gene: TRBJ2-3; D gene: -; V gene: TRBV6-2/TRBV6-3; CDR3 DNA: TGTGCCAGCAGAGGGGCAGGGGAGGGAACAGATACGCAGTATTTT; CDR3 protein: CASRGAGEGTDTQYF
clone size: -; J gene: TRBJ2-2; D gene: -; V gene: TRBV27; CDR3 DNA: TGTGCCAGCAGTTCAGGATTTCTCGGGGAGCTGTTTTTT; CDR3 protein: CASSSGFLGELFF
clone size: -; J gene: TRBJ2-3; D gene: TRBD2; V gene: TRBV10-2; CDR3 DNA: TGCGCCATTCCCGTGGGGACTAGCGGGAGGGCTAGCACAGATACGCAGTATTTT; CDR3 protein: CAIPVGTSGRASTDTQYF
clone size: -; J gene: TRBJ2-3; D gene: TRBD2; V gene: TRBV28; CDR3 DNA: TGTGCCAGCAAGAGGGCGGGAGGAGTAGATACGCAGTATTTT; CDR3 protein: CASKRAGGVDTQYF
clone size: few; J gene: TRBJ1-1; D gene: -; V gene: TRBV6-6; CDR3 DNA: TGTGCCAGCAGTTCCGAAGGAAACACTGAAGCTTTCTTT; CDR3 protein: CASSSEGNTEAFF